This TCR beta chain came from a study of T cell clones after liver transplantation. Study as a whole: HCV positivity affected three of eight recipients; the rest lacked autoimmune or viral indications.

With regard to this clone: Its antigen is currently unknown.

This table comes from immunoSEQ multiplex PCR, and its TCRdb copy is limited to in-frame clones, with some not included. The repertoire consists of roughly 100,000 clones, with around four fifths occurring once and the leading ten covering over 0.75%. This CDR3 contains 16 residues. V dropped 1 base and J dropped 9 bases, with 19 bases sitting between them. Germline CDR1 is SGHTA and CDR2 is FQGTGA. Overall study results and limits: Low donor cell numbers restricted donor-reactive repertoire measurement in two subjects. Small, mixed patient groups and varying post-transplant times limit these conclusions.

The chain is built from TRBV7-3 and TRBJ2-4; D may correspond to TRBD1 or TRBD2 (5 bases each). The receptor was isolated from a human donor who received a liver transplant. The sample consisted of CD4+ T cells from blood, taken before liver transplant. CDR3 sequence: CASSLIGPGSFGIQYF. Written as DNA, the CDR3 is TGTGCCAGCAGCTTAATTGGGCCAGGGAGTTTTGGCATTCAGTACTTC.